This passage covers 7 T cell receptor beta chains from one sample sequenced in a study of spatial heterogeneity in lung cancer (dated by TCRdb to about 2019). Findings and caveats that apply to the study as a whole: The tumor nonsynonymous mutation count correlated with the number of expanded intratumoral alpha and beta TCRs.

Library preparation used 5' RACE. TCRdb names NextSeq 500 as the instrument used. TCRdb reprocessing: public reads trimmed at Q25 with fastp, clones called with MiXCR, in-frame beta chains kept. Entries are consolidated by CDR3 protein sequence, retaining the most common genes and DNA. The sample table holds 16,000 or so distinct CDR3 sequences, of which roughly 7% were seen once. Of the sample, about 19% falls within the top ten clones. Reading the label with the study, this specimen's time point is: sample taken at primary tumor resection. These TCRs' antigens remain unknown. Sequenced material: lung tumor tissue, taken at surgery. These receptors were taken from a female donor with early-stage non-small cell lung cancer.

This clonotype was picked up a small number of times. This beta chain was picked up by a library intended for alpha chains and is off target, so its count carries little meaning. V is TRBV16 and J is TRBJ2-7, with D uncertain. Germline CDR1 is KGHSY and CDR2 is FQNENV. The CDR3 is 14 amino acids. The V end lost 0 bases, the J end lost 2 bases, and 8 bases lay between the germline ends. The CDR3 protein is CASSQSPTTYEQYF. The CDR3 region has the DNA TGTGCCAGCAGCCAATCCCCTACGACCTACGAGCAGTACTTC.

This clonotype was counted between two and nine times. For a library built for alpha chains, this beta chain is a stray read; little rests on its size. The chain combines TRBV7-2 with TRBJ2-2; 7 bases map to TRBD2. The CDR3 extends over 13 amino acids. V trimming: 10 bases; J trimming: 1 base; junction bases outside the gene matches: 3. Germline CDR1 and CDR2: SGHTA and FQGNSA. The CDR3 nucleotides read TGTGCCACCTCGGGGGGGAACACCGGGGAGCTGTTTTTT. Encoded protein: CATSGGNTGELFF.

As regards this clonotype: A library made for alpha chains picked up this beta chain off target, so its size means little. The rearrangement joins TRBV28 to TRBJ2-5, with D perhaps given as TRBD1 or TRBD2 (5 bases each). V shed 7 bases and J shed 1 base, with 13 bases lying between them. CDR3 length: 14 amino acids. Looked up from germline, CDR1 is MDHEN and CDR2 is SYDVKM. CDR3 protein: CASNVLGGQETQYF. Here the CDR3 DNA reads TGTGCCAGCAACGTACTTGGGGGCCAAGAGACCCAGTACTTC.

This clonotype appeared many times. The library was prepared for alpha chains; this beta chain is a stray read, so its frequency means little. The chain employs TRBV3-1 and TRBJ2-2, with a possible D match to TRBD2 (7 bases). Trimming took 8 bases from V and 4 from J, leaving 14 bases between them. Germline CDR1 LGHDT, CDR2 YNNKEL (reference sequence). The CDR3 is made up of 14 amino acids. CDR3 nucleotides: TGTGCCAGCCGTGCGGGGGCAGGCACCGGGGAGCTGTTTTTT. This sequence encodes CASRAGAGTGELFF.

This clonotype has a count of ten or more. This beta chain is a stray sequence in a library constructed for alpha chains; its clone size is not meaningful. The chain links TRBV29-1 to TRBJ2-3, with 9 bases matching TRBD1. The CDR3 is 13 amino acids. V lost 8 bases, J lost 4 bases, and 7 bases stayed unmatched. From germline, CDR1 is SQVTM and CDR2 ANQGSEA. CDR3 coding DNA: TGCAGCACGAGACAGGGGGTTGCAGATACGCAGTATTTT. Translated: CSTRQGVADTQYF.

In its sample, this clonotype was seen a few times. This beta chain is a stray read from a library made for alpha chains; its abundance is not meaningful. The V and J genes are TRBV3-1 and TRBJ1-1, with 8 nucleotides matching TRBD1. The CDR3 spans 14 residues. Germline V gene sequence: CDR1 LGHDT, CDR2 YNNKEL (reference sequence). V shed 3 bases and J 5 bases; nucleotides not matched to a gene: 5. The DNA of the CDR3 is TGTGCCAGCAGCCAGACAGGGGAGGGGACTGAAGCTTTCTTT. Translation: CASSQTGEGTEAFF.

Of note for this clonotype: A much larger clone lies a single base off, so this may be a read error. Being off target in a library aimed at alpha chains, this beta chain has a size of little meaning. This chain joins TRBV25-1 and TRBJ2-7, with 7 bases matching TRBD2. Germline V gives CDR1 MGHDK, CDR2 SYGVNS. The V and J ends lost 7 bases and 0 bases, in that order; junction bases with no gene match: 9. This CDR3 has 15 amino acids. The CDR3 bases are TGTGCCAGCAAGGGAGGGCCCGAGAGCTCCTACGAGCAGTACTTC. As protein: CASKGGPESSYEQYF.